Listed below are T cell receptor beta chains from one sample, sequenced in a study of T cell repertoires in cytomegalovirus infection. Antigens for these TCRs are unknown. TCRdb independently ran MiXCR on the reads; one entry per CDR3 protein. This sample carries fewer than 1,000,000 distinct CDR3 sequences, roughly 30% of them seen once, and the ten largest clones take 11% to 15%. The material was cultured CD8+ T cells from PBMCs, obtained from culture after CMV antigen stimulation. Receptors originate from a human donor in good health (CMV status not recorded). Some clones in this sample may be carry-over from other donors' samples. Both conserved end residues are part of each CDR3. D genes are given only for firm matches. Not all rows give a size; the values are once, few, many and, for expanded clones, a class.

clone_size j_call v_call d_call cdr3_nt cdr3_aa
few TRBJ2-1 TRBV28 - TGTGCCAGCGCCGACACGAGCTCCTACAATGAGCAGTTCTTC CASADTSSYNEQFF
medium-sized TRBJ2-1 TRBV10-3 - TGTGCCATCAGCGACCGGGGAGCTTGGAATGAGCAGTTCTTC CAISDRGAWNEQFF
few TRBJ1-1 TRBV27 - TGTGCCAGCAGACCGGACACGATGAACACTGAAGCTTTCTTT CASRPDTMNTEAFF
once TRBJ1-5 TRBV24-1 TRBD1 TGTGCCACCTTCCCCCGGGACAGGGGGCGCAATCAGCCCCAGCATTTT CATFPRDRGRNQPQHF
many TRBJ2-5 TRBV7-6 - TGTGCCAGCAGCTTATGGGGATACCAAGAGACCCAGTACTTC CASSLWGYQETQYF
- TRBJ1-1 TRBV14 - TGTGCCAGCAGCACCAGTAGAGCTGAAGCTTTCTTT CASSTSRAEAFF
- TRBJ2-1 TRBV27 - TGTGCCAGCAGGGTGGGGACCTCCTACAATGAGCAGTTCTTC CASRVGTSYNEQFF
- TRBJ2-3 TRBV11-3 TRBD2 TGTGCCAACAGCACCCGCTCCTCTAGCGGGGGTAGCACAGATACGCAGTATTTT CANSTRSSSGGSTDTQYF
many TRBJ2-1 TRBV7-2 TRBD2 TGTGCCAGCAGCTTAGCGGCTAGCGGGGGGGCCGGGCAGTTCTTC CASSLAASGGAGQFF
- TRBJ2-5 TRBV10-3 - TGTGCCATCAGGGTGACAGTCCAAGAGACCCAGTACTTC CAIRVTVQETQYF
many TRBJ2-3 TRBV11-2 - TGTGCCAGCAGCCAGGCATCTAGCTTTAGCACAGATACGCAGTATTTT CASSQASSFSTDTQYF
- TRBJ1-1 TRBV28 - TGTGCCAGCAGTTTCCGGGACACGGGAGGGGACACTGAAGCTTTCTTT CASSFRDTGGDTEAFF
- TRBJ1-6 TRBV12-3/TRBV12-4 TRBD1 TGTGCCAGCAGTCCACAGGGGGAGAATTCACCCCTCCACTTT CASSPQGENSPLHF
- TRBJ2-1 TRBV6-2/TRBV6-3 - TGTGCCAGCAGTTACTCGATAGGGCAGGGGTTTCGGCAGTTCTTC CASSYSIGQGFRQFF
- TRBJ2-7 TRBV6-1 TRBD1 TGTGCCAGCAGTGAACACAGGGGGCCTGAGCAGTACTTC CASSEHRGPEQYF
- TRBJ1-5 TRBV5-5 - TGTGCCAGCAGCTCCTACACCGATCAGCCCCAGCATTTT CASSSYTDQPQHF
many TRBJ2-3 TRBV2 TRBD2 TGTGCCAGCAGCGTACTAGCGGGGGGACGCACAGATACGCAGTATTTT CASSVLAGGRTDTQYF
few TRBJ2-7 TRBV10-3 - TGTGCCATCATGAGTTCCACCTACGAGCAGTACTTC CAIMSSTYEQYF
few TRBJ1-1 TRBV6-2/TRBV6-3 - TGTGCCAGCAGATCTTCAGTACCCATGAACACTGAAGCTTTCTTT CASRSSVPMNTEAFF
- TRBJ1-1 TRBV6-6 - TGTGCCAGCAGTGTCGAGGGGTGGGGCACTGAAGCTTTCTTT CASSVEGWGTEAFF
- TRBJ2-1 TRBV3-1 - TGTGCCAGCAGCCAAGACGGAGCGTCCTACAATGAGCAGTTCTTC CASSQDGASYNEQFF
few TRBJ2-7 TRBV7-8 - TGTGCCACTTCCGGGAGACCCGGGGGCGAGCAGTACTTC CATSGRPGGEQYF
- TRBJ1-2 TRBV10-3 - TGTGCCATCACCAGGGGATTCTTAGCCTATGGCTACACCTTC CAITRGFLAYGYTF
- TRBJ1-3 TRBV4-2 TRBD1 TGTGCCAGCAGCCATGAACCGGGACAGGGGGCGCCAGGAAACACCATATATTTT CASSHEPGQGAPGNTIYF
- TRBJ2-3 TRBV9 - TGTGCCAGCAGCGCCGTCACAGATACGCAGTATTTT CASSAVTDTQYF
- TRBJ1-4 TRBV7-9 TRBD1 TGTGCCAGCAGGTGGACAGGGGAAGAACTGTTTTTT CASRWTGEELFF
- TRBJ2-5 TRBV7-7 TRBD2 TGTGCTAGCAGCTTAAGAACTAGCGGCCCTCAAGAGACCCAGTACTTC CASSLRTSGPQETQYF
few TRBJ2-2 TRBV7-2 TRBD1 TGTGCCAGCAGCCTCAGGGGGCTGGAGCTGTTTTTT CASSLRGLELFF
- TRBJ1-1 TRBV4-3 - TGCGCCAGCAGCCAAGAGAGTGGTGTTGCCACTGAAGCTTTCTTT CASSQESGVATEAFF
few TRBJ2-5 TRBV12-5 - TGTGCTAGTGGTTTGGTACAGACCCAGTACTTC CASGLVQTQYF